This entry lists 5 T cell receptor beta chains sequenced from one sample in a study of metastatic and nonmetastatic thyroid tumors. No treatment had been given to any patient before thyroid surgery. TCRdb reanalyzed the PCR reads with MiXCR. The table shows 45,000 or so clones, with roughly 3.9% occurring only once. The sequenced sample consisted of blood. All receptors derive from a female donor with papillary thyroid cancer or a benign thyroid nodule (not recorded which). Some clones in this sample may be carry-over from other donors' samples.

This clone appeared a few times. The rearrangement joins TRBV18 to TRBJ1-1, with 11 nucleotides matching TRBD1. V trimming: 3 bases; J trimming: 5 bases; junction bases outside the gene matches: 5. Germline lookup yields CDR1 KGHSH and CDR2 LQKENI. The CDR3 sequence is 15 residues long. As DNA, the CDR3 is TGTGCCAGCTCACCCGGGACAGGGGGAAGTACTGAAGCTTTCTTT. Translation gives CASSPGTGGSTEAFF.

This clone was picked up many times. CDR3 loop: CASSQRTGTDYGYTF. Here the CDR3 DNA reads TGTGCCAGTAGTCAACGAACCGGGACAGACTATGGCTACACCTTC. The chain has TRBV19 and TRBJ1-2; 7 bases map to TRBD1. This CDR3 region has 15 residues. V was pared by 5 bases and J by 3 bases, with 9 bases of the junction left unmatched. Germline V gene lookup returns CDR1 LNHDA and CDR2 SQIVND (reference sequence).

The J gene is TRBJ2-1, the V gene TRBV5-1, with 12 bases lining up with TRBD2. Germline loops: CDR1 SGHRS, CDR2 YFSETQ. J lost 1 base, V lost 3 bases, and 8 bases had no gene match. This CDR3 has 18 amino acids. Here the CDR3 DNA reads TGCGCCAGCAGCTGGAGGACGACTAGCGGGAGATCCTACAATGAGCAGTTCTTC. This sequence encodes CASSWRTTSGRSYNEQFF. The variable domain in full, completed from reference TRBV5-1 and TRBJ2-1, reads KAGVTQTPRYLIKTRGQQVTLSCSPISGHRSVSWYQQTPGQGLQFLFEYFSETQRNKGNFPGRFSGRQFSNSRSEMNVSTLELGDSALYLCASSWRTTSGRSYNEQFFGPGTRLTVL.

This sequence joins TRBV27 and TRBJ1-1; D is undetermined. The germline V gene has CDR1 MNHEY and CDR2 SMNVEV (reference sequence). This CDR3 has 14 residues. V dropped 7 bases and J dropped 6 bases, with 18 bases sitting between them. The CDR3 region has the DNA TGTGCCAGCAAAGTTGGAGGAAATAACGCTGAAGCTTTCTTT. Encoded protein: CASKVGGNNAEAFF.

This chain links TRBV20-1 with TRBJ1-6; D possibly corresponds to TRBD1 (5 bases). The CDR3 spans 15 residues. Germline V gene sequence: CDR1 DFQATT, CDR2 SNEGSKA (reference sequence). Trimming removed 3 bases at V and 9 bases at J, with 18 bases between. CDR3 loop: CSARLAPGHGSPLHF. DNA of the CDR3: TGCAGTGCTAGGCTCGCCCCAGGGCATGGTTCACCCCTCCACTTT.